This T cell receptor beta chain emerged from a study of CD8+CD57+ T cells in acquired aplastic anemia. The study profiled TCR beta VDJ and CDR3 using genomic DNA as template. TCRdb re-called the reads with MiXCR, one entry per CDR3 protein. The sample consists of approximately 260,000 distinct CDR3 sequences, 65% to 90% of them appearing once. Previously, flow cytometry had revealed CD8+CD57+ cell expansion in the patients chosen for sequencing. V lost 5 bases and J 10 bases, leaving 13 bases between the germline ends. The germline gives CDR1 SGHNT, CDR2 YENEEA. This CDR3 region has 12 residues. V is TRBV11-3 and J is TRBJ2-3; D is perhaps TRBD1 (5 bases). The sequenced sample was sorted CD4+, CD8+, or CD8+CD57+ T cells (not recorded which) from PBMCs. This TCR was recovered from a human donor with aplastic anemia. CDR3 protein: CASSDSYEPQYF. CDR3 bases: TGTGCCAGCAGCGACAGTTACGAGCCGCAGTATTTT. Using reference TRBV11-3 and TRBJ2-3 for the parts outside the CDR3, the full variable domain is EAGVVQSPRYKIIEKKQPVAFWCNPISGHNTLYWYLQNLGQGPELLIRYENEEAVDDSQLPKDRFSAERLKGVDSTLKIQPAELGDSAVYLCASSDSYEPQYFGPGTRLTVL.